Many counts were recorded for the clone carrying this T cell receptor beta chain. Its antigen is still unknown. These data are taken from a study of tumor and adjacent non-tumor tissue in lung cancer. Study-level points and caveats: Tumor tissue had significantly higher TCR diversity than normal lung. Tumor repertoires had a smaller top 100 clone share than normal lung.

Three rounds of nested PCR, following a modified ARM-PCR protocol, produced the TCRbeta library. TCRdb re-called the multiplex PCR reads with MiXCR, one entry per CDR3 protein. The table records about 90,000 distinct CDR3 sequences, roughly 77% of them present only once. RNA was extracted from bulk tissue without any cell sorting. More than 3 cm separated this lung sample from the edge of the tumor. Donors were chemotherapy-naive, newly diagnosed lung cancer surgical patients in China, August–late 2014. Specimen: distant non-tumor lung tissue. The sequence was collected from a woman between 50 and 59 years old with non-small cell lung cancer.

CDR3 sequence: CASSPRGGNQPQHF. CDR3 DNA sequence: TGTGCCAGCAGTCCCAGGGGTGGGAATCAGCCCCAGCATTTT. The rearrangement joins TRBV6-5 to TRBJ1-5; tentatively, D is TRBD1 (6 bases). From germline, CDR1 is MNHEY and CDR2 SVGAGI. Trimming took off 5 bases at V and 4 bases at J, with 12 bases between the two ends. The CDR3 contains 14 residues.